One and the same sample provided the 19 T cell receptor beta chains below, sequenced in a study of sequential checkpoint blockade in melanoma. Clones were sequenced by immunoSEQ multiplex PCR, and TCRdb holds only the in-frame ones, with some missing. The sample includes approximately 20,000 clones, under 65% of them seen just once. Treatment given: randomized to nivolumab then ipilimumab (arm A) or the reverse (arm B). Sample: CD8+ T cells sorted from blood (inferred from file names), taken from a patient given nivolumab and ipilimumab in sequence. The receptors were gathered from a human donor with melanoma.

This chain links TRBV28 with TRBJ1-2; 12 nucleotides align to TRBD1. The CDR3 is 15 amino acids. Germline-derived CDR1 and CDR2 are MDHEN and SYDVKM. V lost 7 bases, J lost 8 bases, and 11 bases stayed unmatched. The CDR3 bases are TGTGCCAGCACCTATCTGGGACAGGGGGCATGGGGCTACACCTTC. It yields the protein CASTYLGQGAWGYTF.

The gene calls are TRBV9 and TRBJ2-5; 7 nucleotides agree with TRBD2. TRBJ2-7 matches the DNA end more closely, so the J call is doubtful. CDR3 length: 14 amino acids. Germline V gene lookup returns CDR1 SGDLS and CDR2 YYNGEE. The CDR3 protein is CASSVAAGAYEQYF. CDR3 nucleotide sequence: TGTGCCAGCAGCGTTGCCGCGGGGGCCTACGAGCAGTACTTC.

J is TRBJ2-5 and V is TRBV5-1, with 7 bases identical to TRBD1. Germline lookup yields CDR1 SGHRS and CDR2 YFSETQ. Germline trimming cut 7 bases from V and 5 bases from J; bases unmatched to any gene: 11. This CDR3 has 14 amino acids. The CDR3 DNA follows: TGCGCCAGCCGTGAGACAGGGCTTGGGGAGACCCAGTACTTC. This sequence encodes CASRETGLGETQYF.

V usage is TRBV19 and J usage is TRBJ2-1; no reliable D call. The CDR3 is 11 amino acids. The V gene's germline CDR1 is LNHDA and CDR2 SQIVND (reference sequence). The V end was cut by 9 bases, the J end by 4 bases, with 7 bases between. In DNA, the CDR3 is TGTGCCAGCTCACTGTACAATGAGCAGTTCTTC. This codes for CASSLYNEQFF.

V usage is TRBV19 and J usage is TRBJ2-1; 12 bases fit TRBD2. CDR3 length: 14 residues. Per germline, CDR1 LNHDA and CDR2 SQIVND (reference sequence). The V segment lost 6 bases and the J segment 8 bases; nucleotides outside the gene matches: 5. CDR3 bases: TGTGCCAGTAGCGGACTAGCGGGGAATGATGAGCAGTTCTTC. It is translated as CASSGLAGNDEQFF. The full variable domain, its missing parts supplied by reference TRBV19 and TRBJ2-1, is DGGITQSPKYLFRKEGQNVTLSCEQNLNHDAMYWYRQDPGQGLRLIYYSQIVNDFQKGDIAEGYSVSREKKESFPLTVTSAQKNPTAFYLCASSGLAGNDEQFFGPGTRLTVL.

J is TRBJ2-5 and V is TRBV9; TRBD1 matches at 8 bases. This CDR3 has 15 residues. V was clipped by 0 bases and J by 5 bases; unmatched bases: 6. Per the germline V gene, CDR1 is SGDLS and CDR2 is YYNGEE. The DNA of the CDR3 is TGTGCCAGCAGCGTAGGTGGACAGGGAAGGGAGACCCAGTACTTC. Its translation is CASSVGGQGRETQYF.

The chain employs TRBV5-6 and TRBJ2-1; 7 nucleotides line up with TRBD2. After removal of 4 bases from V and 4 bases from J, the junction contained 2 bases not matched to a gene. The length of the CDR3 is 13 residues. Looked up from germline, CDR1 is SGHDT and CDR2 is YYEEEE. CDR3 DNA: TGTGCCAGCAGCCGGACTAGTTACAATGAGCAGTTCTTC. Protein product: CASSRTSYNEQFF.

The V gene is TRBV7-9, the J gene TRBJ1-2; D possibly corresponds to TRBD1 (6 bases). Germline assignment: CDR1 SEHNR and CDR2 FQNEAQ (reference sequence). The CDR3 is 13 amino acids. V gave up 4 bases and J gave up 5 bases, with 11 bases separating them. CDR3 in DNA: TGTGCCAGCAGCTGGGGACACCGGTATGGCTACACCTTC. Its protein is CASSWGHRYGYTF. The full variable domain, rest sourced from reference TRBV7-9 and TRBJ1-2, is DTGVSQNPRHKITKRGQNVTFRCDPISEHNRLYWYRQTLGQGPEFLTYFQNEAQLEKSRLLSDRFSAERPKGSFSTLEIQRTEQGDSAMYLCASSWGHRYGYTFGSGTRLTVV.

This clone appeared a few times. V usage is TRBV28 and J usage is TRBJ1-4; 8 bases line up with TRBD1. The ends lost 6 bases at V and 4 bases at J; junction bases unmatched: 4. This CDR3 spans 14 amino acids. Germline-derived CDR1 and CDR2 are MDHEN and SYDVKM. The CDR3 is CASSSDRVNEKLFF. The CDR3 DNA reads TGTGCCAGCAGCTCGGACAGGGTTAATGAAAAACTGTTTTTT.

The chain employs TRBV5-6 and TRBJ2-7, with TRBD1 identical over 8 bases. There are 14 residues in the CDR3. In germline, CDR1 is SGHDT, CDR2 YYEEEE. V lost 3 bases to trimming and J lost 4 bases; unmatched junction nucleotides: 6. The chain's CDR3 is CASSSGQGSYEQYF. The CDR3 DNA reads TGTGCCAGCAGCTCCGGACAGGGATCTTACGAGCAGTACTTC.

CDR3 coding DNA: TGCAGCGTTGAGAGGGTCGCAACAGGGGCCGAAGATACGCAGTATTTT. It translates to CSVERVATGAEDTQYF. J is TRBJ2-3 and V is TRBV29-1; the match to TRBD1 covers 7 bases. The trim removed 3 bases at V and 5 bases at J, leaving 14 bases unmatched. CDR1 and CDR2 (germline): SQVTM, ANQGSEA. This CDR3 is 16 amino acids long.

V gene TRBV13 combines with J gene TRBJ1-2; 9 bases line up with TRBD1. CDR1 PRHDT and CDR2 FYEKMQ come from the germline V gene (reference sequence). V was pared by 5 bases and J by 10 bases, with 11 bases of the junction left unmatched. This CDR3 region has 14 residues. This chain's CDR3 is CASSPRQGGNDYTF. DNA of the CDR3: TGTGCCAGCAGCCCAAGACAGGGGGGAAACGACTACACCTTC.

The chain joins TRBV6-8 to TRBJ2-3, with TRBD1 matching over 8 bases. Trimming cost V 6 bases and J 0 bases; bases outside gene matches: 5. CDR1 and CDR2 from the germline V gene are MNHGY and SAAAGT. The CDR3 has 15 amino acids. The CDR3 DNA is TGTGCCAGCAGGCAGGGGGCTTGTAGCACAGATACGCAGTATTTT. Translating it yields CASRQGACSTDTQYF.

The chain couples TRBV6-1 to TRBJ1-1; no clear D gene. Germline V gene sequence: CDR1 MNHNS, CDR2 SASEGT. This CDR3 comprises 13 residues. V was cut by 11 bases and J by 1 base, with 14 bases left in between. The CDR3 bases are TGTGCCCAGCAGGTACACCAGAACACTGAAGCTTTCTTT. It translates to CAQQVHQNTEAFF.

This chain joins TRBV5-4 and TRBJ1-2, with D maybe TRBD1 (5 bases). Germline V CDR1 and CDR2: SGHNT, YYREEE (reference sequence). The CDR3 length is 11 residues. Trimming cost V 2 bases and J 8 bases, with 7 bases left between them. The CDR3: CASSFGGGYTF. The CDR3, as DNA: TGTGCCAGCAGCTTCGGGGGGGGCTACACCTTC.

CDR3 residues: CASSEASGGANEQFF. The CDR3 DNA is TGTGCCAGCAGTGAGGCTAGCGGGGGGGCCAATGAGCAGTTCTTC. The chain combines TRBV6-1 with TRBJ2-1, with TRBD2 matching over 12 bases. This CDR3 has 15 residues. Germline assignment: CDR1 MNHNS and CDR2 SASEGT. V shed 3 bases, J shed 6 bases, and the junction held 3 bases outside the gene matches.

At least ten counts were recorded for this clone. The chain joins TRBV7-9 to TRBJ1-1; D remains ambiguous. Germline V gene data show CDR1 as SEHNR and CDR2 as FQNEAQ (reference sequence). The CDR3 loop spans 16 amino acids. Between the trimmed V and J ends, which lost 1 base and 1 base, there was a span of 13 bases. CDR3 sequence (DNA): TGTGCCAGCAGCTTAGAAGGTGGGAGTTGGAACACTGAAGCTTTCTTT. Its protein is CASSLEGGSWNTEAFF.

V is TRBV6-1 and J is TRBJ2-5; D remains unclear. CDR1 MNHNS and CDR2 SASEGT come from the germline V gene. There are 13 residues in the CDR3. The V end was cut by 4 bases, the J end by 4 bases, with 10 bases between. CDR3 bases: TGTGCCAGCAGTGGGCTCAGTTTAGAGACCCAGTACTTC. Its protein product is CASSGLSLETQYF.

In this sample, this clone turned up a few times. CDR3 amino acids: CASSLGPLSGGGTEAFF. CDR3 nucleotide sequence: TGTGCCAGCAGCTTAGGGCCCCTCTCAGGGGGCGGGACTGAAGCTTTCTTT. The V gene is TRBV11-1, the J gene TRBJ1-1, with 8 bases identical to TRBD1. Germline CDR1 reads SGHAT; CDR2 reads FQDESV (reference sequence). This CDR3 spans 17 amino acids. V shed 1 base and J 5 bases; nucleotides not matched to a gene: 12. The entire variable domain, with the rest obtained from reference TRBV11-1 and TRBJ1-1, is as follows: EAEVAQSPRYKITEKSQAVAFWCDPISGHATLYWYRQILGQGPELLVQFQDESVVDDSQLPKDRFSAERLKGVDSTLKIQPAELGDSAMYLCASSLGPLSGGGTEAFFGQGTRLTVV.